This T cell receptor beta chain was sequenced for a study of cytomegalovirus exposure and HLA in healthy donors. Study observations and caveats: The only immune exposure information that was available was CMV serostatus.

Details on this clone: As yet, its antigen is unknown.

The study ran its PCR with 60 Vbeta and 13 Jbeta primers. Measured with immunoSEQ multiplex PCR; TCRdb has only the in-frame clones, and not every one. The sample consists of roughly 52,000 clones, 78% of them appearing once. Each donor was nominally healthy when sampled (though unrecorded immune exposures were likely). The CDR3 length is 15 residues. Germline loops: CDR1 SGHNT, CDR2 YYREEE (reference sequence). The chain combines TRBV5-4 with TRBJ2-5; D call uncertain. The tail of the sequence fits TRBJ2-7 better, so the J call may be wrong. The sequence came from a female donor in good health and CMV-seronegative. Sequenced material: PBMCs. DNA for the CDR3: TGTGCCAGCAGCTTGGCCAGCCGAGACGACTACGAGCAGTACTTC. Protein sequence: CASSLASRDDYEQYF.